The 11 T cell receptor beta chains reported below all come from one sample, sequenced in a study of shared clonotypes between healthy human individuals. Measured with immunoSEQ multiplex PCR; TCRdb has only the in-frame clones, and not every one. The table has about 980,000 clones, over 60% seen once; the top ten hold about 1.5%. The source material was memory CD4+ T cells sorted from blood. Subset here: CD45RA-negative fraction. The receptors shown here come from a man between 18 and 35 years old in good health.

About this clone: Other DNA sequences of this sample code for an identical CDR3. The J gene is TRBJ1-1, the V gene TRBV18; D call uncertain. Trimming pared 0 bases from V and 1 base from J, leaving 9 bases between. The CDR3 runs 15 residues. Germline values: CDR1 KGHSH, CDR2 LQKENI. CDR3 region: CASSPPGQPNTEAFF. The CDR3 nucleotides are TGTGCCAGCTCACCACCTGGGCAGCCGAACACTGAAGCTTTCTTT.

J is TRBJ2-5 and V is TRBV7-2; no clear D gene. Trimming stripped 2 bases from V and 5 bases from J, with 9 bases between. Germline V lookup: CDR1 SGHTA, CDR2 FQGNSA. The CDR3 has 13 amino acids. CDR3 in DNA: TGTGCCAGCAGCTTACGACTCCGTGAGACCCAGTACTTC. This sequence encodes CASSLRLRETQYF.

The chain is built from TRBV9 and TRBJ2-3; 7 bases agree with TRBD2. The CDR3 has 15 residues. Germline V lookup: CDR1 SGDLS, CDR2 YYNGEE. The junction had 16 bases not matched to a gene; V was cut back by 4 bases and J by 11 bases. In nucleotides, the CDR3 is TGTGCCAGCAGCCCCACCCCAGCGGGGTTCTTGATGCAGTATTTT. This translates into CASSPTPAGFLMQYF.

The V and J genes are TRBV9 and TRBJ1-4; D gene ambiguous. The length of the CDR3 is 17 residues. CDR1 SGDLS and CDR2 YYNGEE come from the germline V gene. Trimming cost V 3 bases and J 5 bases, with 20 bases left between them. Here the CDR3 DNA reads TGTGCCAGCAGCGGGGCCTCGGGATACCTGGGGAATGAAAAACTGTTTTTT. This sequence encodes CASSGASGYLGNEKLFF.

This clone turned up a few times. Other DNA sequences in this sample translate to the same CDR3. The chain combines TRBV7-9 with TRBJ1-1, with D uncertain. The V gene's germline CDR1 is SEHNR and CDR2 FQNEAQ (reference sequence). The CDR3 has 13 amino acids. V was trimmed by 5 bases and J by 0 bases, leaving 7 bases between them. The CDR3 nucleotides read TGTGCCAGCAGCCCAGACTTGAACACTGAAGCTTTCTTT. Its translation is CASSPDLNTEAFF.

V and J are TRBV7-2 and TRBJ2-1; D remains unclear. With 0 bases removed from V and 9 bases from J, the gap between germline ends came to 12 bases. Germline CDR1 reads SGHTA; CDR2 reads FQGNSA. The length of the CDR3 is 14 residues. The CDR3 bases are TGTGCCAGCAGCTTAGCGTTAGCTCTAGGTGAGCAGTTCTTC. Protein product: CASSLALALGEQFF.

The rearrangement uses TRBV7-2 and TRBJ2-7, with D perhaps given as TRBD1 or TRBD2 (5 bases each). With 5 bases removed from V and 1 base from J, the gap between germline ends came to 15 bases. The CDR3 is 15 residues long. In germline, CDR1 is SGHTA, CDR2 FQGNSA. The CDR3 region is CASSLPGTQSYEQYF. CDR3 nucleotide sequence: TGTGCCAGCAGCCTTCCCGGGACCCAATCCTACGAGCAGTACTTC.

The chain carries TRBV7-2 and TRBJ2-7; D gene uncertain. The CDR3 spans 15 residues. The germline V gene encodes CDR1 SGHTA and CDR2 FQGNSA. V dropped 1 base and J dropped 7 bases, with 17 bases sitting between them. CDR3 in DNA: TGTGCCAGCAGCTTAGAGGTCAGCTCTCCAAGGGAGCAGTACTTC. Translation gives CASSLEVSSPREQYF.

V is TRBV5-1 and J is TRBJ2-5; weak D call: TRBD1 (6 bases). Germline V lookup: CDR1 SGHRS, CDR2 YFSETQ. Trimming stripped 6 bases from V and 4 bases from J, with 16 bases between. The CDR3 runs to 14 residues. The CDR3, as DNA: TGCGCCAGCACCCAGGGGACATCTGTAGAGACCCAGTACTTC. Translated: CASTQGTSVETQYF.

The chain uses TRBV5-1 and TRBJ2-1; TRBD2 matches 9 bases. The CDR3 covers 16 residues. J lost 4 bases, V lost 0 bases, and 5 bases had no gene match. Germline CDR1 reads SGHRS; CDR2 reads YFSETQ. The CDR3 loop is CASSLATSGLYNEQFF. In DNA form, the CDR3 reads TGCGCCAGCAGCTTGGCCACTAGCGGGTTATACAATGAGCAGTTCTTC.

This chain joins TRBV4-3 and TRBJ2-1; D possibly corresponds to TRBD2 (6 bases). The germline CDR1 and CDR2 sequences are LGHNA and YSLEER. The CDR3 spans 18 residues. The germline V and J ends were trimmed by 2 bases and 7 bases, with 24 bases remaining between them. CDR3 DNA: TGCGCCAGCAGCCAACCGACGGGGCTAGCGTTTCTCCCAAATGAGCAGTTCTTC. As protein: CASSQPTGLAFLPNEQFF.